This T cell receptor beta chain was captured by sequencing in a study of Graves' ophthalmopathy and Graves' hyperthyroidism. Overall study context: Blood was drawn at initial diagnosis, before any treatment.

This CDR3 comprises 13 residues. Looked up from germline, CDR1 is MNHEY and CDR2 is SMNVEV (reference sequence). V was cut by 0 bases and J by 6 bases, with 8 bases left in between. This clonotype was recorded at least ten times. Using RNA transcripts, the TCR beta CDR3 regions were amplified. First-round RT-PCR relied on HTBI primers, and a second-round multiplex PCR came next. TCRdb reprocessed the multiplex PCR reads via MiXCR and lists one record per CDR3 protein. Of some 170,000 distinct CDR3 sequences in the sample, around 39% were seen once. Sequencing was done on a sample of peripheral blood. The clonotype was recovered from a man younger than 40 with Graves' ophthalmopathy. This sequence joins TRBV27 and TRBJ2-5; no firm D call. The CDR3 DNA is TGTGCCAGCAGTTTATCGACCGCAAAGACCCAGTACTTC. This encodes CASSLSTAKTQYF.